This TCR beta chain was obtained from a study of OX40 agonist ivuxolimab in advanced cancers. Trimming at V came to 3 bases and at J to 2 bases, leaving 11 bases not matched to a gene. Per the germline V gene, CDR1 is KGHSH and CDR2 is LQKENI. CDR3 length: 17 amino acids. Points on this clone: Its specificity is unknown.

Only in-frame clones appear in the TCRdb table, and some are missing; sequencing was by immunoSEQ multiplex PCR. The table lists fewer than 50,000 clones, 90% to 95% of them singletons. Overall study findings and caveats: Averaging showed that CD8+ T cells had more expanded clones than CD4+ did. By week 6 at 0.1 to 3.0 mg/kg, blood CD4+ and CD8+ T cells had expanded clonally.

The study sampled blood at baseline, cycle 4 day 1, and cycle 7 day 1. This receptor was taken from an adult with an advanced solid tumor such as melanoma, head and neck, liver or kidney cancer. The chain has TRBV18 and TRBJ1-2; 8 bases fit TRBD1. The material sequenced was CD4+ or CD8+ T cells sorted from blood, taken in a trial of the OX40 agonist ivuxolimab. The CDR3 sequence: CASSPQGAKLRNYGYTF. CDR3 bases: TGTGCCAGCTCACCGCAGGGGGCAAAGTTGAGAAACTATGGCTACACCTTC. Complete variable domain (other parts from reference TRBV18 and TRBJ1-2): NAGVMQNPRHLVRRRGQEARLRCSPMKGHSHVYWYRQLPEEGLKFMVYLQKENIIDESGMPKERFSAEFPKEGPSILRIQQVVRGDSAAYFCASSPQGAKLRNYGYTFGSGTRLTVV.